This TCR beta chain appears in the sequencing data of a study of T-cell memory formation after mild COVID-19. CDR1 MNHEY and CDR2 SVGAGI come from the germline V gene. V lost 6 bases, J lost 8 bases, and 9 bases stayed unmatched. The CDR3 spans 15 residues. Study results and limitations: Cross-reactive memory seemingly joined, as some responding clones were found in pre-infection memory. CD4+ clones that contracted lay mainly in CM and EM; CD8+ ones lay in EMRA. Clones that contracted from day 15 to 85 had balanced CD4/CD8; later expanders were CD4+ biased.

For this clonotype: No antigen is known for it.

TCRdb fed the 5' RACE reads into MiXCR, producing one record per CDR3 protein. The table shows roughly 260,000 distinct CDR3 sequences, with about 15% occurring only once. The sample consisted of PBMCs or a T cell subset sorted from them (not recorded which). The source of this sequence is a man younger than 35 who had mild COVID-19 (a few samples of this study predate the infection). Cell type and time point are not known. The chain recombines TRBV6-5 with TRBJ2-5; 13 nucleotides agree with TRBD2. The DNA of the CDR3 is TGTGCCAGCAGAGAAGGACTAGCGGGGGCCCCAACCCAGTACTTC. This gives the protein CASREGLAGAPTQYF.